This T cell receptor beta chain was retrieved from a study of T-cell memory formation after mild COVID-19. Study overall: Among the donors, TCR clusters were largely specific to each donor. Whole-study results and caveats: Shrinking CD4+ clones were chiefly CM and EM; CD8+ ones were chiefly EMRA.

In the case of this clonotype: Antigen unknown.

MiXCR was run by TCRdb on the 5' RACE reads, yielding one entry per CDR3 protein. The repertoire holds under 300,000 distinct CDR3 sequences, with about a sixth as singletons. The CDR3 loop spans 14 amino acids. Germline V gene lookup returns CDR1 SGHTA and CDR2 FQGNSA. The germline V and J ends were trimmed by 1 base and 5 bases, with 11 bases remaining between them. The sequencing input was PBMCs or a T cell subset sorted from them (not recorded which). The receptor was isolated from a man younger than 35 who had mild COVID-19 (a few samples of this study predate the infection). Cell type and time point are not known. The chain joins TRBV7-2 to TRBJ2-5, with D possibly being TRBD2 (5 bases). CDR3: CASSLDTGIETQYF. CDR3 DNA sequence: TGTGCCAGCAGCTTAGATACGGGGATCGAGACCCAGTACTTC.